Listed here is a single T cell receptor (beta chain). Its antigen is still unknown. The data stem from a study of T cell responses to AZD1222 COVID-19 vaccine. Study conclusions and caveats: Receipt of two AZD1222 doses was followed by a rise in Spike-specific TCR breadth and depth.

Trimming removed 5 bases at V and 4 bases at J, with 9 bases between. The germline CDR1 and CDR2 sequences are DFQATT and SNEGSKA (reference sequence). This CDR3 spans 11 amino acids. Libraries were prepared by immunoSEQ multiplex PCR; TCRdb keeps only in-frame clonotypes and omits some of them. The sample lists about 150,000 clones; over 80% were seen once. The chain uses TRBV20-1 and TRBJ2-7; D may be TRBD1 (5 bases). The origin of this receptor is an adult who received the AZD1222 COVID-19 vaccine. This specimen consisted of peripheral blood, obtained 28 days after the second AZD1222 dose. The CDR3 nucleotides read TGCAGTGCTGGCCAGGGTTACGAGCAGTACTTC. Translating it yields CSAGQGYEQYF.